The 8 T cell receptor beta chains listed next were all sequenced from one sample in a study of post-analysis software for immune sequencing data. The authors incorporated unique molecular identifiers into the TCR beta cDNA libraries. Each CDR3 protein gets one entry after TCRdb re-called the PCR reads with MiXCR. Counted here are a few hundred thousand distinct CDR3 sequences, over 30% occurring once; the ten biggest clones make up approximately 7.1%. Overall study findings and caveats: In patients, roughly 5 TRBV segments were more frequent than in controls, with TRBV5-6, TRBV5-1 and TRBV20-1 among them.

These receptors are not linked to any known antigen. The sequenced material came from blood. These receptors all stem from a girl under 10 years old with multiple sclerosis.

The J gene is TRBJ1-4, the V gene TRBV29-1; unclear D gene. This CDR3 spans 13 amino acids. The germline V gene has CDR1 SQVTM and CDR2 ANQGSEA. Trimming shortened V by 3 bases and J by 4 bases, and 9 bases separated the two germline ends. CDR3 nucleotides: TGCAGCGTTGATTGGCCGGGTAATGAAAAACTGTTTTTT. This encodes CSVDWPGNEKLFF.

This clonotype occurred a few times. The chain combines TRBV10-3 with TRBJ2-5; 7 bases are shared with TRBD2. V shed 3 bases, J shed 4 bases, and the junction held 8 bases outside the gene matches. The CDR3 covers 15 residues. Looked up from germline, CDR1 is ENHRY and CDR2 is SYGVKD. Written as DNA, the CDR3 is TGTGCCATCAGTGATCCTAGCGGTGGGGGAGAGACCCAGTACTTC. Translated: CAISDPSGGGETQYF.

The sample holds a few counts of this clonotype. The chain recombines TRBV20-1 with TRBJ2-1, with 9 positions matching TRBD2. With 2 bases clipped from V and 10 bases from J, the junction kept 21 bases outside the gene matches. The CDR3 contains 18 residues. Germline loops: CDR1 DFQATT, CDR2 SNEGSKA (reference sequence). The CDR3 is CSARPTGLLISGGWEQFF. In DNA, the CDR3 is TGCAGTGCTAGACCGACAGGGCTGCTAATTAGCGGGGGTTGGGAGCAGTTCTTC.

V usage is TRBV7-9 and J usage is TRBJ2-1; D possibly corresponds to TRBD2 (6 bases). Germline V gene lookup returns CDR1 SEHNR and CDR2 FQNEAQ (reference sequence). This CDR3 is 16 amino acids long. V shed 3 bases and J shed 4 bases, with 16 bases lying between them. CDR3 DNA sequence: TGTGCCAGCAGCTTCATGGGGACTTTACCTTACAATGAGCAGTTCTTC. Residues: CASSFMGTLPYNEQFF.

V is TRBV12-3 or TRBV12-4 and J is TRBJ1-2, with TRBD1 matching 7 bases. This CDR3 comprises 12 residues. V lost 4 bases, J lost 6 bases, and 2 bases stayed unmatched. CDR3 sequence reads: CASSYDRDGYTF. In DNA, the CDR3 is TGTGCCAGCAGTTACGACAGGGATGGCTACACCTTC.

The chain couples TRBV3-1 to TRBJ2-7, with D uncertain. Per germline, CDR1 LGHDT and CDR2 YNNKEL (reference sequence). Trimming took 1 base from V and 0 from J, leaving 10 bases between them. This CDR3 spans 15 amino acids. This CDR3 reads CASSQGAISSYEQYF. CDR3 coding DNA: TGTGCCAGCAGCCAAGGGGCCATCAGCTCCTACGAGCAGTACTTC.

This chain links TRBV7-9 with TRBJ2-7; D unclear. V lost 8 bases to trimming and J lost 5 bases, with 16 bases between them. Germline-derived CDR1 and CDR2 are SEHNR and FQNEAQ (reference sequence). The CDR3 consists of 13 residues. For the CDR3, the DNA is TGTGCCAGCCTCGACCCCGCGAACCACGAGCAGTACTTC. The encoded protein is CASLDPANHEQYF.

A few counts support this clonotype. Here the CDR3 reads CASSPLRAGGDLPPDTQYF. The CDR3 DNA sequence: TGTGCCAGCAGCCCTCTTCGGGCGGGGGGCGACCTCCCCCCAGATACGCAGTATTTT. The chain employs TRBV7-9 and TRBJ2-3, with TRBD2 matching 8 bases. With V trimmed by 5 bases and J by 4 bases, 20 bases remained unmatched. There are 19 residues in the CDR3. Per germline, CDR1 SEHNR and CDR2 FQNEAQ (reference sequence).